This T cell receptor (beta chain) was sequenced in a study of T cells after yellow fever vaccination. Whole-study results and caveats: Post-booster reappearance was seen for most primary-vaccination clones (96% CD4, roughly 91% CD8). Abundant contaminating clonotypes from the bulk population could appear in FACS-sorted repertoires.

By 5'RACE template switching, TCR cDNA was produced, with a universal primer site and UMIs added in the process. TCRdb analysed the 5' RACE reads with MiXCR anew, one entry per CDR3 protein. The repertoire holds under 600,000 distinct CDR3 sequences, with about a fifth as singletons. This clonotype occurred a few times. Its target is unknown. Germline V gene sequence: CDR1 SQVTM, CDR2 ANQGSEA. V was trimmed by 6 bases and J by 1 base, leaving 14 bases between them. CDR3 length: 14 residues. The receptor comes from a man younger than 35 who received the YFV17D yellow fever vaccine. The sample consisted of PBMCs, taken 21 days after the first yellow fever vaccination. The chain joins TRBV29-1 to TRBJ2-3; possibly TRBD1 for D (6 bases). The CDR3 DNA is TGCAGCGTCCGGACAGCCCCGGGCACAGATACGCAGTATTTT. It codes for CSVRTAPGTDTQYF.